Sequencing of this T cell receptor beta chain was carried out in a study of graft-versus-host responses after intestinal transplantation. On the study more broadly: Transplants were multivisceral, liver-intestinal, or isolated intestinal. After anti-thymocyte globulin induction, recipients took tacrolimus and steroids for around three years. Study findings and constraints: Early after transplant, HvG declines were associated with peak levels of circulating GvH clones. The recipient marrow held GvH clones, and some of them showed up first in ileum or blood.

The repertoire was sequenced with immunoSEQ multiplex PCR; TCRdb's copy has only in-frame clones and lacks some. The table includes about 97,000 clones, around nine tenths detected once. Germline-derived CDR1 and CDR2 are SGHTA and FQGNSA. V lost 3 bases, J lost 6 bases, and 6 bases lay in between. The CDR3 consists of 12 residues. Note on this clone: Its antigen is still unknown.

The TCR comes from a human patient who received an intestinal transplant, so some T cells may come from the graft donor. The rearrangement links TRBV7-2 to TRBJ2-4, with D perhaps matching TRBD1 (5 bases). Here the sequenced sample was PBMCs, taken 450 to 480 days after intestinal transplant. CDR3 DNA: TGTGCCAGCAGCTTTCAGGGAAACATTCAGTACTTC. Translating gives CASSFQGNIQYF. Supplemented by reference TRBV7-2 and TRBJ2-4, the full variable domain reads GAGVSQSPSNKVTEKGKDVELRCDPISGHTALYWYRQSLGQGLEFLIYFQGNSAPDKSGLPSDRFSAERTGGSVSTLTIQRTQQEDSAVYLCASSFQGNIQYFGAGTRLSVL.